This TCR beta chain is from a study of cytomegalovirus exposure and HLA in healthy donors. The study ran its PCR with 60 Vbeta and 13 Jbeta primers. Only in-frame clones appear in the TCRdb table, and some are missing; sequencing was by immunoSEQ multiplex PCR. With around 160,000 clones in the sample, the ten largest clones hold around 1.6%. This CDR3 spans 15 amino acids. The germline CDR1 and CDR2 sequences are SGHVS and FNYEAQ. Trimming took 2 bases from V and 4 from J, leaving 13 bases between them. V is TRBV7-6 and J is TRBJ2-3; possibly TRBD1 for D (6 bases). Sequencing used PBMCs. This TCR came from a woman aged 45-60 years in good health and CMV-seronegative. The DNA for the CDR3 is TGTGCCAGCAGCTTAACGACAGGAGAATCAGATACGCAGTATTTT. Its protein is CASSLTTGESDTQYF.